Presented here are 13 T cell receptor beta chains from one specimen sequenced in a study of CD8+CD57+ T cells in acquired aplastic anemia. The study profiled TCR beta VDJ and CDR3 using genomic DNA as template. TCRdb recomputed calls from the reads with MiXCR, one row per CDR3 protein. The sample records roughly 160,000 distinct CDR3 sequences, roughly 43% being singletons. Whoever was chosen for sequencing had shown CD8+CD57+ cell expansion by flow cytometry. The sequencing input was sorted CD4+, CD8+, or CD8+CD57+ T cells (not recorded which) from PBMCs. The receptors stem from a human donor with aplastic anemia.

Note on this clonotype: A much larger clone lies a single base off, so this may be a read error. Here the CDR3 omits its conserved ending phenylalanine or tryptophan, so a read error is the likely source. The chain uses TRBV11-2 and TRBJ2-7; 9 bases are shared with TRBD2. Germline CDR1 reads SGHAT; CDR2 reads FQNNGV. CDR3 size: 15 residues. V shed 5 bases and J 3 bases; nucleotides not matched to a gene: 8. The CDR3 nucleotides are TGTGCCAGCAGCCATCCCGCTAGCGGGAACTACGAGCAGTACCTC. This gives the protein CASSHPASGNYEQYL.

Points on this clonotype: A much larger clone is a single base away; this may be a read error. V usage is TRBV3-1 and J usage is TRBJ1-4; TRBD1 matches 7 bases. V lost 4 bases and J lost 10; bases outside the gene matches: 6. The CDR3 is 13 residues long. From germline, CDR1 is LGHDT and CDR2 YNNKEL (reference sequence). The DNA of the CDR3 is TGTGCCAGCAGCCCGACAGGGAGGAGAAAACTGTTTTTT. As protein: CASSPTGRRKLFF.

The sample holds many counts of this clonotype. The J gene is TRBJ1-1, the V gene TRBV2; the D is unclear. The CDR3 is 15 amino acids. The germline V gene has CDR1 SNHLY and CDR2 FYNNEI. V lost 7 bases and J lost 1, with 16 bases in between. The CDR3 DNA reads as TGTGCCAGCACCCCTTTGGAGGGAAGGAACACTGAAGCTTTCTTT. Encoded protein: CASTPLEGRNTEAFF.

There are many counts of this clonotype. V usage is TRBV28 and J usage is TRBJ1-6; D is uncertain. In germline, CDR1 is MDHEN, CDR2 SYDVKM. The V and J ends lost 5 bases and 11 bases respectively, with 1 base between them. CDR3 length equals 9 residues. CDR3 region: CASSPPLHF. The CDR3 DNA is TGTGCCAGCAGTCCACCCCTCCACTTT.

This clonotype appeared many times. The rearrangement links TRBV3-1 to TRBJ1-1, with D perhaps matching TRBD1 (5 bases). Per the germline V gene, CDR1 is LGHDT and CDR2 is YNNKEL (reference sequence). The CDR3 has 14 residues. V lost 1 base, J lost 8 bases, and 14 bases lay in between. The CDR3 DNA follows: TGTGCCAGCAGCCAAGCACGACAGAATGGGGAAGCTTTCTTT. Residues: CASSQARQNGEAFF.

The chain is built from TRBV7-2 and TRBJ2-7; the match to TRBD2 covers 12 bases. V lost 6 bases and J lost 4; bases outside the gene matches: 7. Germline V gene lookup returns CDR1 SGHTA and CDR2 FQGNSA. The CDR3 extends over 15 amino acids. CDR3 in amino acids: CASRPTGTSGYEQYF. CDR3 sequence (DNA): TGTGCCAGCAGACCTACCGGGACTAGCGGGTACGAGCAGTACTTC.

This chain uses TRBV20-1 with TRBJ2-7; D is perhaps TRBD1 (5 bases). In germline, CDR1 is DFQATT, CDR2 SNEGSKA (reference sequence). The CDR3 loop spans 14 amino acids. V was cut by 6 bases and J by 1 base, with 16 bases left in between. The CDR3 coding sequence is TGCAGTGCAGTTGTCGCAGGGTCTTCCTACGAGCAGTACTTC. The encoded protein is CSAVVAGSSYEQYF.

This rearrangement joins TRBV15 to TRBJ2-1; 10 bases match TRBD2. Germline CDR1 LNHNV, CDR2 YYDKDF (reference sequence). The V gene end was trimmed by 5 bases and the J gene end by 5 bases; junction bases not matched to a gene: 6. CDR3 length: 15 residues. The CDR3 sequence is CATSLSGRINNEQFF. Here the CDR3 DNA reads TGTGCCACCAGCCTTAGCGGGAGGATCAACAATGAGCAGTTCTTC.

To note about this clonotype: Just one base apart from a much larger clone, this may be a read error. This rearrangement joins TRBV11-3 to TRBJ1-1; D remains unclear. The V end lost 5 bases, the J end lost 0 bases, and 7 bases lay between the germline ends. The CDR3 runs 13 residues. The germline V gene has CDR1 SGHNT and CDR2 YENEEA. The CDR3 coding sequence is TGTGCCAGCAGCAAGTACCTGAACACTGAAGCTTTCTTT. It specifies CASSKYLNTEAFF.

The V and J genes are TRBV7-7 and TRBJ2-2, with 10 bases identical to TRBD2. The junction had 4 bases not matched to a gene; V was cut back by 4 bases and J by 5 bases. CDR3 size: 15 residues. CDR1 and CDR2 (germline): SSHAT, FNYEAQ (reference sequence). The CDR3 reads CASSSGLAWTGELFF. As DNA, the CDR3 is TGTGCCAGCAGCTCGGGACTAGCGTGGACCGGGGAGCTGTTTTTT.

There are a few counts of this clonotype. CDR3 loop: CASSLVDAKNIQYF. The CDR3 region has the DNA TGCGCCAGCAGCTTGGTGGACGCCAAAAACATTCAGTACTTC. V and J are TRBV5-1 and TRBJ2-4; D ambiguous. Germline V CDR1 and CDR2: SGHRS, YFSETQ. The germline V and J ends were trimmed by 0 bases and 1 base, with 5 bases remaining between them. The CDR3 is 14 residues long.

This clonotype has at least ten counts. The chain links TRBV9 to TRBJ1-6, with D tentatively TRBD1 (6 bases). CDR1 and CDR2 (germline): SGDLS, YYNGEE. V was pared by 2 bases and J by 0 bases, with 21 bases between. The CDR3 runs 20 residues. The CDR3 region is CASSVQSEGGKSSYNSPLHF. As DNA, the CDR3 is TGTGCCAGCAGCGTCCAGTCGGAGGGGGGTAAGAGCTCCTATAATTCACCCCTCCACTTT.

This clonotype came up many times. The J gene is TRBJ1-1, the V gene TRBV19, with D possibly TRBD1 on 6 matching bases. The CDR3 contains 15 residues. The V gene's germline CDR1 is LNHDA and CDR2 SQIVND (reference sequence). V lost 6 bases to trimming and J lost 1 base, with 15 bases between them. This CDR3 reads CASRLSRQANTEAFF. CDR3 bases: TGTGCCAGTAGACTTTCCCGACAGGCGAACACTGAAGCTTTCTTT. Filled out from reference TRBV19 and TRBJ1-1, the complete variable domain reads DGGITQSPKYLFRKEGQNVTLSCEQNLNHDAMYWYRQDPGQGLRLIYYSQIVNDFQKGDIAEGYSVSREKKESFPLTVTSAQKNPTAFYLCASRLSRQANTEAFFGQGTRLTVV.